These T cell receptor beta chains were read from a single sample in a study of blood T cell repertoires in COVID-19. Assay: immunoSEQ multiplex PCR; the TCRdb copy retains only in-frame clones and omits some. This sample has over 50,000 clones, with approximately 83% found just once. What was sequenced was peripheral blood. The receptors were sampled from a human donor in a cohort sampled during active COVID-19. CDR3s include the opening cysteine and the closing phenylalanine or tryptophan. D genes are given only for firm matches. Not every row has a clone size; where given, it reads once, few, many or a size class.

d_gene: TRBD1; j_gene: TRBJ2-7; v_gene: TRBV5-5; abundance: -; CDR3nt: TGTGCCAGCAGCTTCGGGACAGGCACCTACGAGCAGTACTTC; CDR3aa: CASSFGTGTYEQYF
d_gene: TRBD1; j_gene: TRBJ1-1; v_gene: TRBV9; abundance: -; CDR3nt: TGTGCCAGCAGCGATCGCCAGGGGGTGAACACTGAAGCTTTCTTT; CDR3aa: CASSDRQGVNTEAFF
d_gene: -; j_gene: TRBJ2-4; v_gene: TRBV5-1; abundance: -; CDR3nt: TGCGCCAGCAGCTTGGCCGCGGGAGCCAAAAACATTCAGTACTTC; CDR3aa: CASSLAAGAKNIQYF
d_gene: -; j_gene: TRBJ2-2; v_gene: TRBV27; abundance: -; CDR3nt: TGTGCCAGCAGTTATCAGGGCACCGGGGAGCTGTTTTTT; CDR3aa: CASSYQGTGELFF
d_gene: TRBD2; j_gene: TRBJ2-1; v_gene: TRBV7-2; abundance: -; CDR3nt: TGTGCCAGCAGCTCTCCGGGACTAGCGGGAGGGCGGAATGAGCAGTTCTTC; CDR3aa: CASSSPGLAGGRNEQFF
d_gene: -; j_gene: TRBJ1-4; v_gene: TRBV5-1; abundance: -; CDR3nt: TGCGCCAGCAGCTTGGGGCAGGAAGGTGAAAAACTGTTTTTT; CDR3aa: CASSLGQEGEKLFF
d_gene: -; j_gene: TRBJ2-3; v_gene: TRBV10-3; abundance: -; CDR3nt: TGTGCCATCAGTGAGTCTGCCAGAGGGGGAACAGATACGCAGTATTTT; CDR3aa: CAISESARGGTDTQYF
d_gene: -; j_gene: TRBJ2-7; v_gene: TRBV7-2; abundance: few; CDR3nt: TGTGCCAGCAGCCCTTTTTGGGGGGGCGAGTACGAGCAGTACTTC; CDR3aa: CASSPFWGGEYEQYF
d_gene: -; j_gene: TRBJ1-1; v_gene: TRBV5-1; abundance: -; CDR3nt: TGCGCCAGCAGCTTTGGTGCAGAGGAACAAGCTTTCTTT; CDR3aa: CASSFGAEEQAFF
d_gene: -; j_gene: TRBJ1-1; v_gene: TRBV18; abundance: -; CDR3nt: TGTGCCAGCTCACCGGCGAGACAGACCACTGAAGCTTTCTTT; CDR3aa: CASSPARQTTEAFF
d_gene: TRBD1; j_gene: TRBJ2-7; v_gene: TRBV28; abundance: -; CDR3nt: TGTGCCAGCAGTTTATCGGGACAGAGGGTCACCTACGAGCAGTACTTC; CDR3aa: CASSLSGQRVTYEQYF